This entry features one T cell receptor (beta chain) sequence. The antigen remains undetermined. These data come from a study of T cell therapy after organ transplantation. Whole-study context: Of roughly 10 patients, eight responded clinically and two did not.

Clones were sequenced by immunoSEQ multiplex PCR, and TCRdb holds only the in-frame ones, with some missing. Found here are about 19,000 clones, 81% of them singletons; the top ten hold about a tenth. V lost 6 bases and J lost 3, with 14 bases in between. This CDR3 has 15 amino acids. Germline V lookup: CDR1 LNHDA, CDR2 SQIVND (reference sequence). Time point specified: 4-8 weeks after completion of therapy. Study outcomes and limitations: CD8 clonality fold change after therapy inversely tracked pretherapy clonality. Both transferred clonotypes and endogenous ones absent from products apparently reconstituted. In nonresponders, large pretherapy expansions changed minimally after therapy.

Sequencing used CD8+ T cells from blood, obtained after autologous CMV-specific T cell therapy. The chain joins TRBV19 to TRBJ1-4, with D tentatively TRBD1 (6 bases). The TCR was taken from a human patient who had received a solid organ transplant and had CMV disease. Some T cells may have come from the graft donor. The DNA for the CDR3 is TGTGCCAGTAGCACAGGGCTTTCTGCTAATGAAAAACTGTTTTTT. Its translation: CASSTGLSANEKLFF.